What follows are 26 T cell receptor beta chains derived from one specimen sequenced in a study of neurological immune-mediated disorders (dated by TCRdb to about 2019). The library relied on 5' RACE. Sequenced on an Illumina HiSeq 2500. Clones were called with MiXCR by TCRdb after fastp trimmed the public reads at Q25, and only in-frame beta chains were retained. Entries are consolidated by CDR3 protein sequence, retaining the most common genes and DNA. This sample has 15,000 to 20,000 distinct CDR3 sequences in its table, and over 8.5% of those were observed once. The ten largest account for 29% of the sample. Sequenced material: CD8+ T cells from blood. Receptors originate from a woman between 45 and 60 years old in good health.

This clonotype has at least ten counts. A single base separates this from a much larger clone, so it may be a read error. V usage is TRBV5-1 and J usage is TRBJ2-7, with D possibly matching TRBD2 (6 bases). From germline, CDR1 is SGHRS and CDR2 YFSETQ. The CDR3 has 15 amino acids. CDR3 amino acids: CTSSGHIGSSYEQYF. CDR3 nucleotide sequence: TGCACCAGCAGCGGCCATATCGGGAGCTCCTACGAGCAGTACTTC. Full variable domain (missing parts from reference TRBV5-1 and TRBJ2-7): KAGVTQTPRYLIKTRGQQVTLSCSPISGHRSVSWYQQTPGQGLQFLFEYFSETQRNKGNFPGRFSGRQFSNSRSEMNVSTLELGDSALYLCTSSGHIGSSYEQYFGPGTRLTVT.

This clonotype was observed many times. The chain employs TRBV7-8 and TRBJ2-7; D is possibly TRBD1 (5 bases). Between the trimmed V and J ends, which lost 8 bases and 4 bases, there was a span of 18 bases. Germline CDR1 is SGHVS and CDR2 is FQNEAQ. This CDR3 is 14 amino acids long. The chain's CDR3 is CASSQKPGSYEQYF. The DNA of the CDR3 is TGTGCCAGCTCTCAGAAACCAGGGTCGTACGAGCAGTACTTC.

V gene TRBV11-3 combines with J gene TRBJ2-1; D assignment may be TRBD1 or TRBD2 (5 bases each). Germline CDR1 is SGHNT and CDR2 is YENEEA. The CDR3 runs 15 residues. V lost 8 bases to trimming and J lost 9 bases, with 23 bases between them. The CDR3 DNA follows: TGTGCCAGCTCAGCTTGGGGGACGGAGTTAGGTGAGCAGTTCTTC. Residues: CASSAWGTELGEQFF.

This clonotype appeared many times. V gene TRBV7-6 combines with J gene TRBJ2-5, with D possibly TRBD2 on 5 matching bases. The CDR3 runs 14 residues. Germline CDR1 reads SGHVS; CDR2 reads FNYEAQ. The V end was cut by 5 bases, the J end by 5 bases, with 15 bases between. The CDR3 DNA reads as TGTGCCAGCAGCCTAGGCCTAGCTTGGGAGACCCAGTACTTC. Encoded protein: CASSLGLAWETQYF.

This clonotype has a count of ten or more. The rearrangement uses TRBV24-1 and TRBJ1-2; D unresolved. The CDR3 is 11 amino acids. The V and J ends lost 3 bases and 8 bases respectively, with 6 bases between them. The germline V gene has CDR1 KGHDR and CDR2 SFDVKD. CDR3: CATSDIGGYTF. DNA of the CDR3: TGTGCCACCAGTGATATTGGCGGCTACACCTTC.

This clonotype was counted ten times or more. This chain links TRBV29-1 with TRBJ2-7; no reliable D call. The CDR3 sequence is 13 residues long. The V gene's germline CDR1 is SQVTM and CDR2 ANQGSEA. Trimming left V 5 bases short and J 1 base short, with 12 bases between. For the CDR3, the DNA is TGCAGCGTTCAAGGTGGGCCTTCCTACGAGCAGTACTTC. It specifies CSVQGGPSYEQYF.

By sample share, this clonotype is medium-sized. The chain recombines TRBV11-2 with TRBJ2-3; 13 bases agree with TRBD2. This CDR3 is 15 amino acids long. Germline lookup yields CDR1 SGHAT and CDR2 FQNNGV. Trimming removed 6 bases from V and 4 bases from J; junction bases left unmatched: 4. The CDR3 is CASSPGTSGADTQYF. CDR3 bases: TGTGCCAGCAGTCCCGGGACTAGCGGGGCAGATACGCAGTATTTT.

In its sample, this clonotype was seen many times. The chain has TRBV10-3 and TRBJ2-1; the match to TRBD2 covers 7 bases. The V gene's germline CDR1 is ENHRY and CDR2 SYGVKD. This CDR3 has 15 residues. The ends lost 6 bases at V and 7 bases at J; junction bases unmatched: 12. CDR3 protein: CAISGGSREPNEQFF. CDR3 sequence (DNA): TGTGCCATCAGCGGGGGGAGCAGGGAGCCTAATGAGCAGTTCTTC.

There are many counts of this clonotype. The V call is TRBV27, the J call TRBJ2-7; 9 bases line up with TRBD1. In germline, CDR1 is MNHEY, CDR2 SMNVEV (reference sequence). After removal of 10 bases from V and 7 bases from J, the junction contained 8 bases not matched to a gene. The CDR3 consists of 12 residues. CDR3 loop: CATGTGTLEQYF. The CDR3 DNA reads as TGTGCCACCGGGACAGGGACTCTTGAGCAGTACTTC.

This clonotype was seen repeatedly, ten times or more. The chain carries TRBV6-6 and TRBJ1-1, with unresolved D. Per germline, CDR1 MNHNY and CDR2 SVGAGI (reference sequence). CDR3 length equals 12 residues. Trimming pared 8 bases from V and 7 bases from J, leaving 14 bases between. CDR3: CASFGTAHEAFF. The CDR3 DNA is TGTGCCAGCTTTGGCACTGCTCATGAAGCTTTCTTT.

This clonotype was recorded at least ten times. The V and J genes are TRBV6-1 and TRBJ2-7; TRBD2 matches 11 bases. The V gene end was trimmed by 3 bases and the J gene end by 4 bases; junction bases not matched to a gene: 5. Germline CDR1 MNHNS, CDR2 SASEGT. The CDR3 is made up of 15 amino acids. CDR3 sequence reads: CASSETSGMGYEQYF. The CDR3 DNA is TGTGCCAGCAGTGAGACTAGCGGGATGGGATACGAGCAGTACTTC.

The sample holds many counts of this clonotype. This chain links TRBV6-1 with TRBJ2-3; 16 bases map to TRBD2. Germline V gene lookup returns CDR1 MNHNS and CDR2 SASEGT. Trimming at V came to 3 bases and at J to 1 base, leaving 7 bases not matched to a gene. The CDR3 consists of 19 residues. The CDR3 loop is CASSETTGTSGGGTDTQYF. In DNA form, the CDR3 reads TGTGCCAGCAGTGAGACCACCGGGACTAGCGGGGGGGGCACAGATACGCAGTATTTT.

This clonotype was seen many times. This sequence joins TRBV12-3 or TRBV12-4 and TRBJ2-2; 7 positions agree with TRBD2. The CDR3 covers 15 residues. Unmatched junction bases numbered 8, after V lost 3 bases and J lost 7 bases. The CDR3 sequence: CASSFGAGVNGELFF. The CDR3 nucleotides read TGTGCCAGCAGTTTCGGTGCGGGGGTCAACGGGGAGCTGTTTTTT.

This clonotype was observed many times. The chain has TRBV10-3 and TRBJ1-5, with unresolved D. Germline CDR1 ENHRY, CDR2 SYGVKD. The CDR3 runs to 12 residues. V lost 5 bases, J lost 9 bases, and 11 bases lay in between. The CDR3 DNA is TGTGCCATCAGTCCCGGCGGAGGGCCCCAGCATTTT. Protein sequence: CAISPGGGPQHF.

In its sample, this clonotype was seen many times. V is TRBV12-3 or TRBV12-4 and J is TRBJ2-2, with 9 bases that match TRBD1. The CDR3 has 14 residues. V shed 3 bases and J 7 bases; nucleotides not matched to a gene: 3. CDR3 sequence: CASSFGTGFGELFF. The CDR3 nucleotides are TGTGCCAGCAGTTTTGGGACAGGGTTCGGGGAGCTGTTTTTT.

This clonotype was detected ten times or more. The chain couples TRBV3-1 to TRBJ2-7; D remains ambiguous. The CDR3 totals 16 residues. Germline lookup yields CDR1 LGHDT and CDR2 YNNKEL (reference sequence). V lost 1 base to trimming and J lost 2 bases, with 15 bases between them. For the CDR3, the DNA is TGTGCCAGCAGCCAAGTTACCAAGAACCCAACCTACGAGCAGTACTTC. It translates to CASSQVTKNPTYEQYF.

This clonotype was counted many times. The chain carries TRBV5-1 and TRBJ1-1; 8 bases are shared with TRBD1. V was clipped by 4 bases and J by 5 bases; unmatched bases: 4. Germline assignment: CDR1 SGHRS and CDR2 YFSETQ. The CDR3 runs 13 residues. CDR3: CASSVGTGTEAFF. The CDR3 DNA is TGCGCCAGCAGCGTAGGGACAGGAACTGAAGCTTTCTTT. Variable domain in full (rest from reference TRBV5-1 and TRBJ1-1): KAGVTQTPRYLIKTRGQQVTLSCSPISGHRSVSWYQQTPGQGLQFLFEYFSETQRNKGNFPGRFSGRQFSNSRSEMNVSTLELGDSALYLCASSVGTGTEAFFGQGTRLTVV.

This clonotype has at least ten counts. The chain is built from TRBV7-9 and TRBJ1-5; TRBD1 might be the D (5 bases). The CDR3 is 14 amino acids. Germline assignment: CDR1 SEHNR and CDR2 FQNEAQ (reference sequence). Trimming left V 5 bases short and J 8 bases short, with 16 bases between. The CDR3, as DNA: TGTGCCAGCAGCCGGGGAGAGGGGTTGGAGCCCCAGCATTTT. This gives the protein CASSRGEGLEPQHF.

This clonotype was detected ten times or more. The chain carries TRBV5-1 and TRBJ1-1, with a possible D match to TRBD1 (5 bases). Trimming stripped 0 bases from V and 0 bases from J, with 9 bases between. Germline-derived CDR1 and CDR2 are SGHRS and YFSETQ. This CDR3 region has 15 residues. This CDR3 is CASSLVTGVNTEAFF. CDR3 bases: TGCGCCAGCAGCTTGGTTACGGGGGTGAACACTGAAGCTTTCTTT.

This clonotype was detected ten times or more. This chain joins TRBV12-3 or TRBV12-4 and TRBJ2-1; D might be TRBD2 (6 bases). The CDR3 covers 10 residues. The V and J ends lost 9 bases and 9 bases respectively, with 9 bases between them. The CDR3 bases are TGTGCCAGTTGGCGGGGTGAGCAGTTCTTC. This gives the protein CASWRGEQFF.

The rearrangement joins TRBV5-1 to TRBJ1-1; D may be TRBD1 (5 bases). Germline V gene sequence: CDR1 SGHRS, CDR2 YFSETQ. The CDR3 consists of 13 residues. The ends were cut back, 8 bases at V and 1 base at J, with 12 bases in the middle. The CDR3 here is CASQIGQNTEAFF. Written as DNA, the CDR3 is TGCGCCAGTCAGATCGGACAGAACACTGAAGCTTTCTTT.

This clonotype was observed many times. The rearrangement links TRBV7-9 to TRBJ2-2, with 11 positions matching TRBD2. V gave up 7 bases and J gave up 3 bases; unmatched junction bases: 4. Germline V gene data show CDR1 as SEHNR and CDR2 as FQNEAQ (reference sequence). The CDR3 length is 15 residues. CDR3 loop: CASTLGLADTGELFF. The CDR3 nucleotides read TGTGCCAGCACCCTGGGACTAGCGGACACCGGGGAGCTGTTTTTT.

The table lists this clonotype with many counts. The chain couples TRBV20-1 to TRBJ2-7, with D possibly being TRBD1 or TRBD2 (6 bases each). CDR1 and CDR2 (germline): DFQATT, SNEGSKA (reference sequence). The length of the CDR3 is 15 residues. V gave up 0 bases and J gave up 3 bases, with 15 bases separating them. The DNA for the CDR3 is TGCAGTGCTAGAGAAAAGGGGGTCGGGGGCTACGAGCAGTACTTC. Translation gives CSAREKGVGGYEQYF.

The CDR3 region has the DNA TGCAGTGCTAGAGCCCGGATGACCTACGAGCAGTACTTC. Residues: CSARARMTYEQYF. The rearrangement uses TRBV20-1 and TRBJ2-7, with D unresolved. Trimming removed 1 base from V and 2 bases from J, with 9 bases in between. Looked up from germline, CDR1 is DFQATT and CDR2 is SNEGSKA (reference sequence). The CDR3 loop spans 13 amino acids.

At least ten counts were recorded for this clonotype. The chain employs TRBV29-1 and TRBJ2-7, with a possible D match to TRBD1 (6 bases). The CDR3 spans 14 residues. CDR1 and CDR2 (germline): SQVTM, ANQGSEA. Between the trimmed V and J ends, which lost 2 bases and 3 bases, there was a span of 14 bases. The DNA of the CDR3 is TGCAGCGTTGAAATGGCAGGGGAGATCTACGAGCAGTACTTC. Translated: CSVEMAGEIYEQYF.

This clonotype was observed many times. J is TRBJ2-7 and V is TRBV20-1; the D gene is possibly TRBD2 (5 bases). The germline V gene has CDR1 DFQATT and CDR2 SNEGSKA (reference sequence). The CDR3 is 14 amino acids. The V and J ends lost 6 bases and 3 bases respectively, with 18 bases between them. The CDR3 DNA sequence: TGCAGTGCCCCACCCGAGGGTAACAGCTACGAGCAGTACTTC. Translation: CSAPPEGNSYEQYF.